This TCR beta chain was captured by sequencing in a study of T cells in tumors after PD-1 blockade. Study-wide background: Excluded were patients with checkpoint blockade, immunosuppressants, or radiotherapy or other anti-cancer therapy within 4 weeks. Each patient got pembrolizumab 200 mg every 3 weeks or cemiplimab 350 mg every 2 weeks.

The table came from immunoSEQ multiplex PCR; TCRdb's copy has only in-frame clones and leaves some out. This sample yields 4,500 to 7,000 clones, of which around 83% are seen a single time; around 52% belongs to the top ten. Tumor or blood genomic DNA was sequenced, with inputs of roughly 616 ng to 6,004 ng. Germline V gene data show CDR1 as LNHDA and CDR2 as SQIVND (reference sequence). Trimming removed 5 bases from V and 2 bases from J, with 8 bases in between. This CDR3 has 13 residues. The sample here was PBMCs, taken after anti-PD-1 therapy. This chain links TRBV19 with TRBJ2-3; no reliable D call. The TCR sequence derives from a human donor with advanced basal cell or squamous cell carcinoma (not recorded which). CDR3 amino acids: CASSLYTTDTQYF. In DNA, the CDR3 is TGTGCCAGTAGTCTATACACCACAGATACGCAGTATTTT.